Each of the 18 T cell receptor beta chains below was sequenced from the same sample in a study of T cells after yellow fever vaccination (dated by TCRdb to between 2018 and 2020). The sample's treatment or condition label, decoded: live attenuated yellow fever vaccine strain. Libraries were made using 5' RACE. Sequencing was carried out with an Illumina HiSeq 2500. TCRdb applied fastp at Q25 and MiXCR to the public reads, then kept only in-frame beta chains. Rows merge per CDR3 protein into single entries with the most common DNA and genes. The sample table lists 200,000 to 300,000 distinct CDR3 sequences, 10% to 15% of them with a count of one. Together, the top ten hold around 0.55% of the sample. The material sequenced was CD4+ T cells sorted from PBMCs, taken 45 days after the yellow fever booster vaccination. Receptors were obtained from a man aged 25 to 40 who received the YFV17D yellow fever vaccine.

The rearrangement uses TRBV14 and TRBJ2-6; TRBD2 matches 15 bases. The CDR3 runs 20 residues. CDR1 SGHDN and CDR2 FVKESK come from the germline V gene. J lost 3 bases, V lost 8 bases, and 14 bases had no gene match. The CDR3 loop reads CASQSSVGTSGRIGANVLTF. The CDR3 DNA reads as TGTGCCAGCCAAAGTTCCGTGGGGACTAGCGGGAGGATTGGGGCCAACGTCCTGACTTTC. Looking up the rest from reference TRBV14 and TRBJ2-6 gives the full variable domain: EAGVTQFPSHSVIEKGQTVTLRCDPISGHDNLYWYRRVMGKEIKFLLHFVKESKQDESGMPNNRFLAERTGGTYSTLKVQPAELEDSGVYFCASQSSVGTSGRIGANVLTFGAGSRLTVL.

The chain combines TRBV7-2 with TRBJ1-5; D might be TRBD1 (5 bases). CDR3 length equals 14 residues. Germline assignment: CDR1 SGHTA and CDR2 FQGNSA. V lost 0 bases, J lost 7 bases, and 10 bases lay in between. As DNA, the CDR3 is TGTGCCAGCAGCTTAGCCCTACCAGGGCAGCCCCAGCATTTT. Its translation is CASSLALPGQPQHF.

The J gene is TRBJ2-7, the V gene TRBV6-2 or TRBV6-3; D gene unclear. This CDR3 has 16 amino acids. V was pared by 2 bases and J by 2 bases, with 16 bases between. From germline, CDR1 is MNHEY and CDR2 SVGEGT. The CDR3, as DNA: TGTGCCAGCAGTTACGGGCTTCGCGGTGGCACCTACGAGCAGTACTTC. Translating gives CASSYGLRGGTYEQYF.

The genes are TRBV5-1 and TRBJ2-7; possible D gene TRBD1, 6 bases. V lost 3 bases and J lost 4, with 11 bases in between. Germline assignment: CDR1 SGHRS and CDR2 YFSETQ. The CDR3 contains 13 residues. CDR3: CASSSGQKYEQYF. The DNA of the CDR3 is TGCGCCAGCAGCTCGGGACAAAAATACGAGCAGTACTTC.

This clonotype was counted at least ten times. In DNA, the CDR3 is TGCGCCAGCAGCCTAAGGGACGGCCCCTACGAGCAGTACTTC. Translation gives CASSLRDGPYEQYF. The V and J genes are TRBV4-3 and TRBJ2-7; tentatively, D is TRBD1 or TRBD2 (5 bases each). Trimming took 4 bases from V and 2 from J, leaving 12 bases between them. Germline loops: CDR1 LGHNA, CDR2 YSLEER. The CDR3 has 14 residues.

V gene TRBV20-1 combines with J gene TRBJ2-1, with a tentative D call TRBD2 (5 bases). Germline CDR1 is DFQATT and CDR2 is SNEGSKA (reference sequence). Trimming took 3 bases from V and 9 from J, leaving 21 bases between them. The length of the CDR3 is 15 residues. CDR3 region: CSASKSGRFSGEQFF. The CDR3 nucleotides are TGCAGTGCTAGTAAAAGCGGCCGATTCTCGGGTGAGCAGTTCTTC.

The chain uses TRBV3-1 and TRBJ2-7; D not certain. The CDR3 covers 15 residues. Deletions cut 0 bases from V and 3 bases from J, with 12 bases between. CDR1 is LGHDT, CDR2 YNNKEL, per germline (reference sequence). This CDR3 reads CASSQDRATLYEQYF. DNA of the CDR3: TGTGCCAGCAGCCAAGATCGCGCAACCCTCTACGAGCAGTACTTC.

The chain couples TRBV7-2 to TRBJ2-2, with D possibly matching TRBD1 (5 bases). The CDR3 consists of 14 residues. Germline V gives CDR1 SGHTA, CDR2 FQGNSA. V was shortened by 4 bases and J by 7 bases, with 13 bases between the two germline ends. The CDR3 spells CASSSRQNGGELFF. Here the CDR3 DNA reads TGTGCCAGCAGCTCTCGACAGAATGGCGGGGAGCTGTTTTTT.

A few counts support this clonotype. The chain combines TRBV9 with TRBJ2-3; TRBD1 might be the D (5 bases). CDR3 length: 15 residues. The germline V gene has CDR1 SGDLS and CDR2 YYNGEE. Trimming took 0 bases from V and 4 from J, leaving 12 bases between them. As DNA, the CDR3 is TGTGCCAGCAGCGTAGCCGCACCCAGGGCAGATACGCAGTATTTT. As protein: CASSVAAPRADTQYF.

This clonotype turned up a few times. The chain employs TRBV20-1 and TRBJ1-1; D remains unclear. CDR3 size: 12 residues. V was pared by 5 bases and J by 1 base, with 8 bases between. Germline-derived CDR1 and CDR2 are DFQATT and SNEGSKA (reference sequence). The CDR3 loop is CSALVANTEAFF. The CDR3 region has the DNA TGCAGTGCTCTGGTAGCGAACACTGAAGCTTTCTTT.

This clonotype was found a few times. This chain connects TRBV20-1 to TRBJ2-6; D perhaps matches TRBD2 (6 bases). This CDR3 region has 15 residues. From germline, CDR1 is DFQATT and CDR2 SNEGSKA (reference sequence). V was shortened by 6 bases and J by 2 bases, with 14 bases between the two germline ends. This chain's CDR3 is CSAHGPGAGANVLTF. CDR3 nucleotides: TGCAGTGCCCATGGACCGGGAGCTGGGGCCAACGTCCTGACTTTC.

This clonotype appeared a few times. This chain joins TRBV5-8 and TRBJ1-1; D gene uncertain. The V gene's germline CDR1 is SGHTS and CDR2 YDEGEE. V was cut by 3 bases and J by 4 bases, with 10 bases left in between. This CDR3 contains 13 residues. DNA of the CDR3: TGTGCCAGCAGCTCATCTTGGGGCACTGAAGCTTTCTTT. It specifies CASSSSWGTEAFF.

The V gene is TRBV24-1, the J gene TRBJ2-1, with D unclear. This CDR3 region has 11 residues. Trimming took 9 bases from V and 7 from J, leaving 9 bases between them. Germline lookup yields CDR1 KGHDR and CDR2 SFDVKD. The CDR3 nucleotides are TGTGCCACCGGTCAGTCAAATGAGCAGTTCTTC. It is translated as CATGQSNEQFF.

This clonotype was seen a few times. The genes are TRBV14 and TRBJ2-7; maybe TRBD2 (6 bases). The CDR3 sequence is 13 residues long. Between the trimmed V and J ends, which lost 6 bases and 6 bases, there was a span of 15 bases. Germline V gene data show CDR1 as SGHDN and CDR2 as FVKESK. The CDR3 DNA is TGTGCCAGCAGGTACGGCGGGAAATGCGAGCAGTACTTC. It translates to CASRYGGKCEQYF.

The rearrangement joins TRBV5-6 to TRBJ1-1, with TRBD1 as a possible D gene (6 bases). Trimming shortened V by 3 bases and J by 7 bases, and 16 bases separated the two germline ends. The CDR3 contains 14 residues. CDR1 is SGHDT, CDR2 YYEEEE, per germline. The CDR3 protein is CASSWGAGFGEAFF. CDR3 nucleotides: TGTGCCAGCAGCTGGGGGGCAGGATTTGGTGAAGCTTTCTTT.

V gene TRBV20-1 combines with J gene TRBJ2-1; D not resolved. The CDR3 consists of 17 residues. The V gene's germline CDR1 is DFQATT and CDR2 SNEGSKA (reference sequence). The CDR3 region has the DNA TGCAGCGCCCCAAGATTGGGAATCCCAAGCTCCTACAATGAGCAGTTCTTC. It codes for CSAPRLGIPSSYNEQFF.

The sample holds a few counts of this clonotype. The chain joins TRBV6-1 to TRBJ1-4; D unclear. The CDR3 covers 14 residues. V lost 6 bases to trimming and J lost 7 bases, with 15 bases between them. CDR1 and CDR2 (germline): MNHNS, SASEGT. The DNA of the CDR3 is TGTGCCAGCAGCCCAACATACCCAATTGAAAAACTGTTTTTT. Amino acids: CASSPTYPIEKLFF.

This clonotype was counted many times. This chain connects TRBV10-1 to TRBJ2-3; D is ambiguous. Trimming shortened V by 8 bases and J by 4 bases, and 7 bases separated the two germline ends. Germline V CDR1 and CDR2: WNHNN, SYGVQD (reference sequence). This CDR3 region has 11 residues. The CDR3 DNA follows: TGCGCCAGCTCGGAAGCAGATACGCAGTATTTT. This codes for CASSEADTQYF.